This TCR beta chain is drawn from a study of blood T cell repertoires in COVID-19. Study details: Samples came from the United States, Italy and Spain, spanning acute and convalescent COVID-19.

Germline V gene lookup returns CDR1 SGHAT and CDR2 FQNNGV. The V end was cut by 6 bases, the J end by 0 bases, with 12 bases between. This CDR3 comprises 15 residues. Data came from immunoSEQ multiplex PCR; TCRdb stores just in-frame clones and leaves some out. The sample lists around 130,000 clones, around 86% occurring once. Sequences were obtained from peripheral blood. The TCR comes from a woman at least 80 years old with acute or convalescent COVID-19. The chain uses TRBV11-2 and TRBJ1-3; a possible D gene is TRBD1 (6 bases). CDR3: CASRRQESSGNTIYF. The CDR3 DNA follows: TGTGCCAGCAGACGACAGGAGAGCTCTGGAAACACCATATATTTT.